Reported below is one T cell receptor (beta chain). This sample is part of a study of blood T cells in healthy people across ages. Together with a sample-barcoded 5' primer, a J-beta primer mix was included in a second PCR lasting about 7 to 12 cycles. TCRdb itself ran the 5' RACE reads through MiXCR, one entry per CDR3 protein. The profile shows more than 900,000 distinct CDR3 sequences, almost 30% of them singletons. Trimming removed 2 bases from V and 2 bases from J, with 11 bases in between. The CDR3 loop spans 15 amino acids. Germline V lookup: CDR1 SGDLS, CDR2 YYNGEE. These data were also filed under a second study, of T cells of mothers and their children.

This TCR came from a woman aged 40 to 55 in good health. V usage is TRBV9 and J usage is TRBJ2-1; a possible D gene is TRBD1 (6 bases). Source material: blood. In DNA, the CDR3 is TGTGCCAGCAGCGTGACAGGACATACCTACAATGAGCAGTTCTTC. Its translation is CASSVTGHTYNEQFF.